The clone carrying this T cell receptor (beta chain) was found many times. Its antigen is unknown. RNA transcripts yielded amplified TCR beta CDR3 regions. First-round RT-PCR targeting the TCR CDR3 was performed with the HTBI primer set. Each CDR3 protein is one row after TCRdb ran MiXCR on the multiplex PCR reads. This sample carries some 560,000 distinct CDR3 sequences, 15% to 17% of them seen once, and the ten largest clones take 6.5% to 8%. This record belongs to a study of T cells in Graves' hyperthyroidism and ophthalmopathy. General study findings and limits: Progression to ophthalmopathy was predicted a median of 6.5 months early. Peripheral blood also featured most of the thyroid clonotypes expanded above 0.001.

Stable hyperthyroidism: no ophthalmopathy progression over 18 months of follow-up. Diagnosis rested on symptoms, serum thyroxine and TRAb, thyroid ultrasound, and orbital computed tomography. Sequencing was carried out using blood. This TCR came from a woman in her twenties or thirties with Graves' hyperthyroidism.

Written as DNA, the CDR3 is TGTGCCAGCGGGGGGACGTCCTACGAGCAGTACTTC. Translation gives CASGGTSYEQYF. This sequence joins TRBV27 and TRBJ2-7; the D gene is possibly TRBD2 (6 bases). The CDR3 consists of 12 residues. V was cut by 8 bases and J by 1 base, with 9 bases left in between. Germline CDR1 is MNHEY and CDR2 is SMNVEV (reference sequence).